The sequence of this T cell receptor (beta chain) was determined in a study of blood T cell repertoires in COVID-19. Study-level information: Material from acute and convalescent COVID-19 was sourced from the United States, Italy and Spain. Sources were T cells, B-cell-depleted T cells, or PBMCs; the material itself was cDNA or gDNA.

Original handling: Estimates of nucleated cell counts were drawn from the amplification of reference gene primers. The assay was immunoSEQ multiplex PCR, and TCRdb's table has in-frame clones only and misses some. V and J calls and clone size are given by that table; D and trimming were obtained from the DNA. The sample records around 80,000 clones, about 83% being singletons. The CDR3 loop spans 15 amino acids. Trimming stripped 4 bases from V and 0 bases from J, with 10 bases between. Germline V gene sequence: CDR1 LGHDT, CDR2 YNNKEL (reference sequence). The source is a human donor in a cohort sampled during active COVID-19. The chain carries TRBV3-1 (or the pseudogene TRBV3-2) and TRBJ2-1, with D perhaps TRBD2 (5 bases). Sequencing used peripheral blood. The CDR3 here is CASSPFRDSYNEQFF. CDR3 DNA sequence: TGTGCCAGCAGCCCTTTCCGGGACTCCTACAATGAGCAGTTCTTC.